Below, 9 T cell receptor beta chains from the same sample are listed, as sequenced in a study of neurological immune-mediated disorders. Via MiXCR, TCRdb re-called the 5' RACE reads, giving one row per CDR3 protein. The table records about 70,000 distinct CDR3 sequences, around 5% of them present only once. Sequences were obtained from PBMCs. These receptors were taken from a human donor with multiple sclerosis. The donor label of this sample is uncertain.

This clonotype was observed many times. V is TRBV5-1 and J is TRBJ2-1; tentatively, D is TRBD1 or TRBD2 (5 bases each). Germline CDR1 is SGHRS and CDR2 is YFSETQ. The CDR3 loop spans 16 amino acids. Trimming took 0 bases from V and 4 from J, leaving 14 bases between them. In DNA form, the CDR3 reads TGCGCCAGCAGCTTGGCGAGGGGATTTGGGTACAATGAGCAGTTCTTC. Translating gives CASSLARGFGYNEQFF. The entire variable domain, with the rest obtained from reference TRBV5-1 and TRBJ2-1, is as follows: KAGVTQTPRYLIKTRGQQVTLSCSPISGHRSVSWYQQTPGQGLQFLFEYFSETQRNKGNFPGRFSGRQFSNSRSEMNVSTLELGDSALYLCASSLARGFGYNEQFFGPGTRLTVL.

There are many counts of this clonotype. The chain links TRBV9 to TRBJ1-5, with D perhaps matching TRBD1 (5 bases). Looked up from germline, CDR1 is SGDLS and CDR2 is YYNGEE. The CDR3 extends over 13 amino acids. V gave up 0 bases and J gave up 6 bases, with 7 bases separating them. The CDR3 here is CASSVGGTQPQHF. CDR3 in DNA: TGTGCCAGCAGCGTAGGGGGGACTCAGCCCCAGCATTTT.

This clonotype was picked up many times. This chain's CDR3 is CSARERTRNTIYF. The CDR3 DNA sequence: TGCAGTGCTAGGGAGAGAACAAGAAACACCATATATTTT. The gene calls are TRBV20-1 and TRBJ1-3; D call uncertain. Trimming took 3 bases from V and 5 from J, leaving 11 bases between them. The CDR3 is 13 residues long. CDR1 is DFQATT and CDR2 is SNEGSKA in the germline V gene (reference sequence).

This clonotype was picked up many times. The CDR3 DNA is TGCGCCAGCAGCACGGGACAGTATGGCTACACCTTC. Translation: CASSTGQYGYTF. The chain employs TRBV5-1 and TRBJ1-2; 7 positions match TRBD1. The V segment lost 4 bases and the J segment 5 bases; nucleotides outside the gene matches: 2. The CDR3 runs 12 residues. Germline CDR1 reads SGHRS; CDR2 reads YFSETQ.

Many counts were recorded for this clonotype. The DNA of the CDR3 is TGTGCCAGCAGCTTAGAAGCCTACAATGAGCAGTTCTTC. Protein sequence: CASSLEAYNEQFF. The J gene is TRBJ2-1, the V gene TRBV7-9, with unresolved D. The V gene's germline CDR1 is SEHNR and CDR2 FQNEAQ (reference sequence). The CDR3 runs to 13 residues. V was cut by 1 base and J by 2 bases, with 3 bases left in between. Full variable domain (outside the CDR3, taken from reference TRBV7-9 and TRBJ2-1): DTGVSQNPRHKITKRGQNVTFRCDPISEHNRLYWYRQTLGQGPEFLTYFQNEAQLEKSRLLSDRFSAERPKGSFSTLEIQRTEQGDSAMYLCASSLEAYNEQFFGPGTRLTVL.

This clonotype was seen many times. The chain carries TRBV9 and TRBJ2-2, with D uncertain. Trimming took 0 bases from V and 4 from J, leaving 7 bases between them. Germline V gives CDR1 SGDLS, CDR2 YYNGEE. The CDR3 consists of 14 residues. The CDR3 DNA reads as TGTGCCAGCAGCGTAGGCCCTATCACCGGGGAGCTGTTTTTT. Amino acids: CASSVGPITGELFF.

This clonotype was observed at least ten times. The chain links TRBV20-1 to TRBJ2-3; 11 nucleotides line up with TRBD1. Germline-derived CDR1 and CDR2 are DFQATT and SNEGSKA (reference sequence). V shed 6 bases and J 5 bases; nucleotides not matched to a gene: 13. The CDR3 runs to 16 residues. In DNA, the CDR3 is TGCAGTGCCCCTAAAAGGACAGGGGGCGAGTTAGATACGCAGTATTTT. It is translated as CSAPKRTGGELDTQYF.

There are many counts of this clonotype. This CDR3 reads CASSLGGRDLGYTF. In DNA form, the CDR3 reads TGCGCCAGCAGCTTGGGAGGACGGGACCTTGGCTACACCTTC. V is TRBV5-1 and J is TRBJ1-2; tentatively, D is TRBD1 (5 bases). CDR1 is SGHRS and CDR2 is YFSETQ in the germline V gene. Trimming removed 0 bases from V and 7 bases from J, with 13 bases in between. This CDR3 region has 14 residues.

There are many counts of this clonotype. J is TRBJ1-1 and V is TRBV20-1; no definite D call. V shed 1 base and J shed 2 bases, with 8 bases lying between them. The CDR3 contains 13 residues. Germline V lookup: CDR1 DFQATT, CDR2 SNEGSKA (reference sequence). CDR3 protein: CSARVPINTEAFF. The CDR3 DNA sequence: TGCAGTGCTAGAGTACCGATTAACACTGAAGCTTTCTTT.